This T cell receptor beta chain stems from a study of naive and memory T cell subsets. A UMI-containing oligonucleotide was joined by 3' ligation to the TCR cDNA template. Adult healthy volunteers gave 2.5 ml peripheral blood for whole-blood RNA. Reverse transcription used DNase-treated unsorted total RNA, aiming for roughly 1 to 1000 ng. Overall study results and limits: TCR transcript changes with activation or differentiation may affect this RNA method.

The SP2 primer and nested alpha and beta constant region primers amplified ligated cDNA in four rounds. TCRdb re-called the 5' RACE reads with MiXCR, one entry per CDR3 protein. Altogether 25,000 to 35,000 distinct CDR3 sequences are present, approximately 15% being singletons, with the ten largest covering roughly 2.6%. In this sample, this clonotype turned up a few times. Its antigen remains unknown. The germline gives CDR1 DFQATT, CDR2 SNEGSKA (reference sequence). The CDR3 has 14 residues. V lost 6 bases to trimming and J lost 5 bases, with 19 bases between them. The origin of this receptor is a female donor in good health. The V gene is TRBV20-1, the J gene TRBJ1-1; D is perhaps TRBD1 (5 bases). The CDR3 is CSALTVALGTEAFF. The CDR3 nucleotides are TGCAGTGCGCTGACAGTTGCCTTAGGGACTGAAGCTTTCTTT.